The 8 T cell receptor beta chains reported below all come from one sample, sequenced in a study of T cells in narcolepsy. Sequencing used immunoSEQ multiplex PCR; TCRdb keeps in-frame clones, though not all of them. This table holds around 25,000 clones, roughly 80% found once. Sequencing was done on a sample of CD45RA- memory CD4+ T cells from PBMCs. Receptor source: a human donor with narcolepsy.

The chain employs TRBV19 and TRBJ2-3; 10 bases are shared with TRBD2. J lost 4 bases, V lost 4 bases, and 8 bases had no gene match. The germline CDR1 and CDR2 sequences are LNHDA and SQIVND (reference sequence). The CDR3 runs 16 residues. The CDR3 protein is CASSRARTSGPDTQYF. The CDR3 coding sequence is TGTGCCAGTAGTAGAGCCCGGACTAGCGGTCCAGATACGCAGTATTTT.

The genes are TRBV29-1 and TRBJ1-4; a weak D match, TRBD1 (6 bases). The CDR3 sequence is 15 residues long. V was pared by 6 bases and J by 8 bases, with 22 bases between. CDR1 and CDR2 from the germline V gene are SQVTM and ANQGSEA. CDR3: CSVAQGGGYGEKLFF. DNA for the CDR3: TGCAGCGTCGCACAGGGTGGAGGTTATGGGGAAAAACTGTTTTTT.

V is TRBV7-3 and J is TRBJ2-2; the D is unclear. CDR3 length: 12 amino acids. Germline V gene data show CDR1 as SGHTA and CDR2 as FQGTGA. V lost 5 bases, J lost 1 base, and 2 bases lay in between. This chain's CDR3 is CASSLNTGELFF. DNA of the CDR3: TGTGCCAGCAGCCTGAACACCGGGGAGCTGTTTTTT.

This chain links TRBV7-9 with TRBJ2-1, with 9 bases aligning to TRBD2. With V trimmed by 5 bases and J by 7 bases, 6 bases remained unmatched. The germline V gene encodes CDR1 SEHNR and CDR2 FQNEAQ (reference sequence). This CDR3 region has 14 residues. The CDR3 here is CASSLGTSQNEQFF. The CDR3 nucleotides read TGTGCCAGCAGCCTGGGGACTAGCCAAAATGAGCAGTTCTTC.

This chain connects TRBV5-1 to TRBJ2-3; perhaps D is TRBD1 or TRBD2 (6 bases each). V was clipped by 2 bases and J by 3 bases, with 13 bases between them. The germline V gene encodes CDR1 SGHRS and CDR2 YFSETQ. This CDR3 region has 15 residues. Here the CDR3 DNA reads TGCGCCAGCAGCTTAGAGGGGGGTTCAACAGATACGCAGTATTTT. Translating it yields CASSLEGGSTDTQYF.

This sequence joins TRBV7-7 and TRBJ2-3, with TRBD2 identical over 7 bases. Trimming at V came to 5 bases and at J to 4 bases, leaving 9 bases not matched to a gene. The germline V gene encodes CDR1 SSHAT and CDR2 FNYEAQ (reference sequence). The CDR3 consists of 15 residues. CDR3 nucleotides: TGTGCCAGCAGCCCGACTAGCTTTGTGTCAGATACGCAGTATTTT. The encoded protein is CASSPTSFVSDTQYF.

This clone was counted once. The chain combines TRBV27 with TRBJ2-7; the D gene is possibly TRBD1 (5 bases). V gave up 5 bases and J gave up 0 bases, with 11 bases separating them. The germline V gene encodes CDR1 MNHEY and CDR2 SMNVEV (reference sequence). The CDR3 has 14 residues. Written as DNA, the CDR3 is TGTGCCAGCAGTCTGACAGTGCTCTCCTACGAGCAGTACTTC. Its protein is CASSLTVLSYEQYF.

The genes are TRBV27 and TRBJ1-1, with TRBD1 identical over 9 bases. This CDR3 has 16 residues. CDR1 is MNHEY and CDR2 is SMNVEV in the germline V gene (reference sequence). V lost 5 bases, J lost 5 bases, and 12 bases stayed unmatched. The CDR3 DNA is TGTGCCAGCAGTAACCCCCGGCGACAGGGGGTTACTGAAGCTTTCTTT. This gives the protein CASSNPRRQGVTEAFF.